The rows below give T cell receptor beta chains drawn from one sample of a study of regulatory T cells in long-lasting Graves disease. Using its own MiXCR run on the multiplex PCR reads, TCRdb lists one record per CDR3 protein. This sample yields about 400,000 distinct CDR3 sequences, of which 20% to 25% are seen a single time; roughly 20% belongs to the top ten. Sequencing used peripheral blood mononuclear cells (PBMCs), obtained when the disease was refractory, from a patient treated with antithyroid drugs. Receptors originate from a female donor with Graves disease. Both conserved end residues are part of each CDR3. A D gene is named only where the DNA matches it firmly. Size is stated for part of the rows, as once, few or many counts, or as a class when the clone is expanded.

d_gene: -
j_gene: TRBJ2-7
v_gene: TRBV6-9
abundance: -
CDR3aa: CASSYELAGYEQYF

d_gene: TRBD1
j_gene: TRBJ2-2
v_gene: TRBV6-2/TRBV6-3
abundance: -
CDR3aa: CASSRHRGQDTGELFF

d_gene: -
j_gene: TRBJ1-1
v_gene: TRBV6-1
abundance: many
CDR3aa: CASSSPETGNTEAFF

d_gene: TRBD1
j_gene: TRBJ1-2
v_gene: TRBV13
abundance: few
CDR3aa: CASSLGRDRPHGYTF

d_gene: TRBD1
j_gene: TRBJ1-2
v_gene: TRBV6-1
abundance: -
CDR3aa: CASKPSGTVTYGYTF

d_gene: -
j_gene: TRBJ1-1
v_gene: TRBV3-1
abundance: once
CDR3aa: CASSEGAGLRNTEAFF

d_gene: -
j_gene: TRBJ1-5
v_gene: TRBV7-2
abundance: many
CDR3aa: CASSLFGQGGNQPQHF

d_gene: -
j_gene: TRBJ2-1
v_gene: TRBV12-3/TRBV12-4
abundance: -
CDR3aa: CASSLTNPGQFF

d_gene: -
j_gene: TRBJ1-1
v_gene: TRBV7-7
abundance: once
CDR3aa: CASSLGTIEAFF

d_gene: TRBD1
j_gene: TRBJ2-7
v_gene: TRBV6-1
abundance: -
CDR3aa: CASTGTARKSYEQYF

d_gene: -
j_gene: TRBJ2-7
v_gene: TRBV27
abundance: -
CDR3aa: CASSPRDTPYEQYF

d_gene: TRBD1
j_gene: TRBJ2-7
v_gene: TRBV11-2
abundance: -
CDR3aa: CASSGMTGYEQYF

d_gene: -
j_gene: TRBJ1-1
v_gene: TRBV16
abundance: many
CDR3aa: CASSQSTRGEAFF

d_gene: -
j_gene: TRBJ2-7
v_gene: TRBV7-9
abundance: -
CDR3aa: CASSHAGGDIPYEQYF

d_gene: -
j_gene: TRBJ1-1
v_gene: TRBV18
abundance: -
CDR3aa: CASSLFVTAESGAFF

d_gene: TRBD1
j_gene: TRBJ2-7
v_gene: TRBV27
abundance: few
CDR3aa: CASSLLGQGNYEQYF

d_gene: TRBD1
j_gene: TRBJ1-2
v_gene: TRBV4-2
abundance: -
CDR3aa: CASSQGPGQGGGYTF

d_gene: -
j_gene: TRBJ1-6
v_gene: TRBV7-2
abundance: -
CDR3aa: CASSLDSGTGAPLHF

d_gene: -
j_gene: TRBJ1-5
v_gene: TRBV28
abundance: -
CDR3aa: CASSSPGGGQPQHF

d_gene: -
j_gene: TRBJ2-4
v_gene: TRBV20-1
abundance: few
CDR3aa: CSAREEFGRGKNIQYF

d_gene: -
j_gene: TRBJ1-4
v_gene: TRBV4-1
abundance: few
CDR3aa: CASSLAGGTNEKLFF

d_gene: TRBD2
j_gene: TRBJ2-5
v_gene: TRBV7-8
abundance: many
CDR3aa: CASSLASGPGETQYF